This T cell receptor beta chain was recorded in a study of a mutant IDH1 vaccine in newly diagnosed glioma. Study at large: Vaccination followed radiotherapy alone by 4-6 weeks, or accompanied temozolomide cycles.

Profiled with immunoSEQ multiplex PCR; TCRdb holds only in-frame clones, not every one. The data hold about 83,000 clones, with about 81% observed a single time. The time point here: week 47, end of study. The vaccine gave 300 ug of a 20-mer mutant IDH1 peptide subcutaneously per dose. The patients were given eight vaccinations, one each in weeks 1, 3, 5, 7, 11, 15, 19 and 23. This clone showed up just once. What it binds is not known. Germline loops: CDR1 MDHEN, CDR2 SYDVKM. This CDR3 is built from 12 residues. Trimming removed 7 bases from V and 3 bases from J, with 10 bases in between. General study findings and limits: Vaccine-induced immune responses were detected in 93.3% of patients. Shifts in the top peripheral T cell clonotypes seemed unrelated to pseudoprogression.

The V and J genes are TRBV28 and TRBJ2-7, with a weak D call TRBD2 (6 bases). This receptor was obtained from a man aged 40-49 years with glioma. This specimen was PBMCs, taken from a glioma patient whose treatment included an IDH1 peptide vaccine. The CDR3 coding sequence is TGTGCCAGCAAGGAGGGGATCTACGAGCAGTACTTC. It specifies CASKEGIYEQYF.